The following is a T cell receptor (beta chain) sequence with its context. This specimen belongs to a study of radiation and T cells in renal cell carcinoma. Study as a whole: Nephrectomy followed 15 Gy stereotactic body radiation by 4 weeks.

Time point: baseline pretreatment blood. Treatment indicated: 15 Gy SBRT to primary tumor, nephrectomy 4 weeks later. CDR1 and CDR2 (germline): MNHNS, SASEGT. This CDR3 comprises 17 residues. With 3 bases removed from V and 4 bases from J, the gap between germline ends came to 21 bases. Here immunoSEQ multiplex PCR was the method, and the copy in TCRdb shows in-frame clones only, minus some. The table lists roughly 100,000 clones, approximately 86% of them singletons. The origin of this receptor is a man aged 45 to 65 with renal cell carcinoma. The starting material was blood, obtained from a patient whose treatment included radiotherapy and nephrectomy. The chain couples TRBV6-1 to TRBJ1-2, with D perhaps TRBD1 (5 bases). CDR3 in amino acids: CASSDPLWRGAGYGYTF. Here the CDR3 DNA reads TGTGCCAGCAGTGACCCCTTATGGAGGGGAGCGGGCTATGGCTACACCTTC.